This is a list of T cell receptor beta chains from one sample in a study of blood T cell repertoires in COVID-19. The repertoire was sequenced with immunoSEQ multiplex PCR; TCRdb's copy has only in-frame clones and lacks some. The table shows around 250,000 clones, with around 87% occurring only once. The sequenced sample was PBMCs or T cells enriched from blood (not recorded which). Source of these receptors: a woman in her 50s who had recovered from COVID-19. CDR3s include the opening cysteine and the closing phenylalanine or tryptophan. The order of the fields is J gene, V gene, CDR3 protein.

>TRBJ2-1|TRBV15
CATSIERGPYNEQFF
>TRBJ2-5|TRBV7-3
CASSSEARGVGTQYF
>TRBJ1-5|TRBV28
CASSPRTQGANQPQHF
>TRBJ1-1|TRBV19
CASSPYSTVMNTEAFF
>TRBJ1-2|TRBV27
CASGQGAAYGYTF
>TRBJ1-5|TRBV6-1
CASSASLIRGNQPQHF
>TRBJ2-1|TRBV14
CASSRYSISGRAQFNEQFF
>TRBJ2-2|TRBV10-3
CAISESGGSNTGELFF
>TRBJ1-3|TRBV10-3
CATRDSGSGNTIYF
>TRBJ1-2|TRBV5-4
CASSMPTGSYGYTF
>TRBJ2-2|TRBV27
CASSLLDRFGAGELFF
>TRBJ1-1|TRBV14
CASSQGILAPEAFF
>TRBJ2-6|TRBV6-5
CASSSVTGANVLTF
>TRBJ2-3|TRBV4-1
CASSQVGQRSTDTQYF
>TRBJ2-2|TRBV6-1
CASSEMAGANTGELFF
>TRBJ2-7|TRBV6-5
CASSYQGSYEQYF
>TRBJ1-3|TRBV30
CACTGLTGNTIYF
>TRBJ1-5|TRBV4-1
CASSQEVGRGSRQPQHF
>TRBJ2-7|TRBV5-1
CASRQGISYEQYF
>TRBJ2-3|TRBV6-5
CASRVAGGRDTQYF
>TRBJ1-5|TRBV7-2
CASTNRFNQPQHF
>TRBJ2-2|TRBV14
CASRQGTGELFF
>TRBJ2-1|TRBV19
CASSIGTSGGWNEQFF
>TRBJ2-2|TRBV3-1/TRBV3-2
CASSYARKSNTGELFF
>TRBJ2-1|TRBV5-1
CASSAPGTSGYNEQFF
>TRBJ2-1|TRBV7-3
CASSSGLARNEQFF